These 2 T cell receptor beta chains came from one sample sequenced in a study of T cell changes during pregnancy in multiple sclerosis. Produced via immunoSEQ multiplex PCR; TCRdb's table is partial and in-frame only. The sample shows over 30,000 clones, about 89% of them seen only once. The sequencing used CD4+ T cells from peripheral blood mononuclear cells, collected in the third trimester of pregnancy. All receptors derive from a female donor in good health, enrolled as a control in a pregnancy study.

In this sample, this clone turned up a few times. In DNA, the CDR3 is TGCGCCAGCAGCTTTACGGCTAGCGGGAGTGCAGAGACCCAGTACTTC. Translated: CASSFTASGSAETQYF. The chain recombines TRBV5-1 with TRBJ2-5, with 10 nucleotides matching TRBD2. V shed 2 bases, J shed 4 bases, and the junction held 8 bases outside the gene matches. This CDR3 region has 16 residues. The germline CDR1 and CDR2 sequences are SGHRS and YFSETQ.

The V and J genes are TRBV18 and TRBJ2-5; 7 bases fit TRBD1. CDR1 and CDR2 (germline): KGHSH, LQKENI. The CDR3 is made up of 16 amino acids. Trimming at V came to 1 base and at J to 0 bases, leaving 5 bases not matched to a gene. Here the CDR3 DNA reads TGTGCCAGCTCACCACTACAGGGGACGTACCAAGAGACCCAGTACTTC. Translated: CASSPLQGTYQETQYF.